The 13 T cell receptor beta chains in this list originate from one sample, sequenced in a study of blood T cell repertoires in COVID-19. Sequenced by immunoSEQ multiplex PCR; TCRdb stores in-frame clones only, minus some. The profile shows 150,000 to 200,000 clones, roughly nine tenths of them singletons. Material: peripheral blood. The receptors derive from a man between 65 and 79 years old with active or convalescent COVID-19.

V usage is TRBV2 and J usage is TRBJ1-5; 10 positions match TRBD1. The germline V gene has CDR1 SNHLY and CDR2 FYNNEI. The V and J ends lost 11 bases and 4 bases, in that order; junction bases with no gene match: 5. This CDR3 spans 13 amino acids. The CDR3 DNA reads TGTGCCGGAAGGACAGGGGGGAATCAGCCCCAGCATTTT. Translation: CAGRTGGNQPQHF.

The V and J genes are TRBV7-2 and TRBJ2-7, with D possibly TRBD2 on 6 matching bases. Per the germline V gene, CDR1 is SGHTA and CDR2 is FQGNSA. The germline V and J ends were trimmed by 0 bases and 3 bases, with 12 bases remaining between them. This CDR3 has 15 residues. CDR3 in DNA: TGTGCCAGCAGCTTAGCGCCTAGCGCCAGCTACGAGCAGTACTTC. Translating it yields CASSLAPSASYEQYF.

The chain recombines TRBV11-2 with TRBJ1-2; D is undetermined. The CDR3 loop spans 13 amino acids. The V gene's germline CDR1 is SGHAT and CDR2 FQNNGV. Trimming shortened V by 5 bases and J by 4 bases, and 11 bases separated the two germline ends. This CDR3 reads CASSNTQSYGYTF. The CDR3 nucleotides read TGTGCCAGCAGCAACACACAATCCTATGGCTACACCTTC.

This chain links TRBV5-1 with TRBJ1-4, with unresolved D. This CDR3 is 14 amino acids long. Trimming took 0 bases from V and 8 from J, leaving 11 bases between them. CDR1 is SGHRS and CDR2 is YFSETQ in the germline V gene. The DNA for the CDR3 is TGCGCCAGCAGCTTGGGAGGTTCCGGCGAAAAACTGTTTTTT. Amino acids: CASSLGGSGEKLFF.

This chain uses TRBV6-5 with TRBJ2-2; D call uncertain. There are 15 residues in the CDR3. V shed 6 bases and J shed 1 base, with 12 bases lying between them. CDR1 MNHEY and CDR2 SVGAGI come from the germline V gene. CDR3 bases: TGTGCCAGCAGGCCGGCATCAGGGAACACCGGGGAGCTGTTTTTT. Protein product: CASRPASGNTGELFF.

The J gene is TRBJ2-5, the V gene TRBV7-9, with 10 bases fitting TRBD2. Losses at the gene ends were 1 base for V and 6 bases for J; bases not matched to a gene: 11. The CDR3 is 17 residues long. Germline CDR1 reads SEHNR; CDR2 reads FQNEAQ (reference sequence). Here the CDR3 reads CASSLVGSSGSVQTQYF. The DNA of the CDR3 is TGTGCCAGCAGCTTAGTCGGTTCTAGCGGGAGTGTACAGACCCAGTACTTC.

V gene TRBV28 combines with J gene TRBJ2-1, with 14 bases fitting TRBD2. CDR3 length: 17 amino acids. The ends lost 6 bases at V and 0 bases at J; junction bases unmatched: 4. From germline, CDR1 is MDHEN and CDR2 SYDVKM. CDR3 in amino acids: CASSAGLAGGSYNEQFF. CDR3 DNA: TGTGCCAGCAGCGCAGGACTAGCGGGAGGCTCCTACAATGAGCAGTTCTTC. Combining the CDR3 with reference TRBV28 and TRBJ2-1 gives the whole variable domain DVKVTQSSRYLVKRTGEKVFLECVQDMDHENMFWYRQDPGLGLRLIYFSYDVKMKEKGDIPEGYSVSREKKERFSLILESASTNQTSMYLCASSAGLAGGSYNEQFFGPGTRLTVL.

The chain is built from TRBV5-6 and TRBJ2-5, with 9 nucleotides matching TRBD2. CDR3 size: 16 residues. In germline, CDR1 is SGHDT, CDR2 YYEEEE. Losses at the gene ends were 1 base for V and 5 bases for J; bases not matched to a gene: 9. DNA for the CDR3: TGTGCCAGCAGCTTGATGAGGCGGGAGGGCCTGGAGACCCAGTACTTC. As protein: CASSLMRREGLETQYF.

The chain has TRBV7-2 and TRBJ2-1, with D tentatively TRBD2 (5 bases). Between the trimmed V and J ends, which lost 7 bases and 5 bases, there was a span of 21 bases. This CDR3 is built from 16 residues. Germline V gene data show CDR1 as SGHTA and CDR2 as FQGNSA. CDR3 nucleotides: TGTGCCAGCACCCGCCCAGGACTGACCATTGACAATGAGCAGTTCTTC. Translating it yields CASTRPGLTIDNEQFF.

This chain uses TRBV6-5 with TRBJ2-5; tentative D call: TRBD2 (6 bases). This CDR3 is built from 14 residues. Germline CDR1 reads MNHEY; CDR2 reads SVGAGI. With 5 bases removed from V and 1 base from J, the gap between germline ends came to 11 bases. CDR3 nucleotide sequence: TGTGCCAGCAGTAACGCGGGGTTCCAAGAGACCCAGTACTTC. Its translation is CASSNAGFQETQYF.

The rearrangement uses TRBV24-1 and TRBJ2-2; 9 positions match TRBD1. The J segment lost 4 bases and the V segment lost 9 bases, leaving 5 bases of the junction unmatched. Germline CDR1 reads KGHDR; CDR2 reads SFDVKD. This CDR3 region has 14 residues. The CDR3 is CATSRQGGTGELFF. The CDR3 DNA reads TGTGCCACCTCTCGACAGGGGGGCACCGGGGAGCTGTTTTTT.

This clone was detected only once. The rearrangement uses TRBV24-1 and TRBJ2-3, with 9 bases aligning to TRBD2. V lost 5 bases to trimming and J lost 3 bases; unmatched junction nucleotides: 5. Germline CDR1 reads KGHDR; CDR2 reads SFDVKD. This CDR3 has 15 residues. CDR3 sequence reads: CATSVSGGLTDTQYF. CDR3 in DNA: TGTGCCACCAGTGTGAGCGGGGGGTTGACAGATACGCAGTATTTT.

V gene TRBV7-9 combines with J gene TRBJ1-2; 7 bases agree with TRBD1. The germline V gene encodes CDR1 SEHNR and CDR2 FQNEAQ (reference sequence). CDR3 length: 13 amino acids. The J segment lost 8 bases and the V segment lost 1 base, leaving 4 bases of the junction unmatched. CDR3 nucleotides: TGTGCCAGCAGCTTAGAGACAGGGCAAGGCTACACCTTC. Its translation: CASSLETGQGYTF.